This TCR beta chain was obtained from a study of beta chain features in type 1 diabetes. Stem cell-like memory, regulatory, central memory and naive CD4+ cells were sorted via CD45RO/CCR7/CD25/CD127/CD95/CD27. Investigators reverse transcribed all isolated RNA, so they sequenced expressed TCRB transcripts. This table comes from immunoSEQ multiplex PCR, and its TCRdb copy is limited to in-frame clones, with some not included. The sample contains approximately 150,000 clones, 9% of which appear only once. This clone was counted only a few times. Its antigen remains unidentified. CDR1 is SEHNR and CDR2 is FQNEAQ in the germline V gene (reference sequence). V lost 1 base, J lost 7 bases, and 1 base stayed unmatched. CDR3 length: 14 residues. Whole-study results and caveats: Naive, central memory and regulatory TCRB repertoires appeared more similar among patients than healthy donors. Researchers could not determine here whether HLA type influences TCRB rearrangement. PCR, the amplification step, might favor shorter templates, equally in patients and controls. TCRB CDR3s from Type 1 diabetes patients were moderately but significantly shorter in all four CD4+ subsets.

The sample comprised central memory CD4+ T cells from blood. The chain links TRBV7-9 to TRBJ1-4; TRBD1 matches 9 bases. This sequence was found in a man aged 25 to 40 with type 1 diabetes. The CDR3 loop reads CASSLGQGGEKLFF. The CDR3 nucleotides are TGTGCCAGCAGCTTAGGACAGGGGGGTGAAAAACTGTTTTTT. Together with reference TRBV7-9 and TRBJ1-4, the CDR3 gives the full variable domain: DTGVSQNPRHKITKRGQNVTFRCDPISEHNRLYWYRQTLGQGPEFLTYFQNEAQLEKSRLLSDRFSAERPKGSFSTLEIQRTEQGDSAMYLCASSLGQGGEKLFFGSGTQLSVL.